This TCR beta chain was sequenced in a study of T cells in Graves' hyperthyroidism and ophthalmopathy (dated by TCRdb to between 2018 and 2021). For the study in its entirety: Peripheral blood was collected at initial diagnosis, before any treatment. TCR V-J signatures able to tell the groups apart were searched for in a discovery cohort of 95 or so patients, of whom more than 40 had Graves' ophthalmopathy and 55 to 60 had stable Graves' hyperthyroidism. An independent validation cohort of around 19 hyperthyroidism patients and about 15 patients who later progressed to ophthalmopathy tested prospective prediction of ophthalmopathy. The approximately 95 discovery patients were divided at random into training and test sets in a 7:3 ratio. The study also compared thyroid tissue and blood T-cell repertoires from roughly 6 Graves' hyperthyroidism patients. Once sampling was done, hyperthyroidism patients were given methimazole at a starting dose of 30 mg daily, whereas ophthalmopathy patients were given high-dose intravenous methylprednisolone. TCR Vbeta CDR3 sequencing of around 130 peripheral blood samples (approximately 44 ophthalmopathy, about 75 hyperthyroidism and approximately 17 progressor patients) is reported in the paper. Paper-wide results and their limitations: Ophthalmopathy was separated from stable hyperthyroidism by a 13 V-J signature model, with just over 85% sensitivity and 81% to 82% specificity obtained in cross-validation and 80%/75% obtained in testing. In validation, the model predicted progression to ophthalmopathy with around 71% sensitivity and 72.22% specificity, a median of about 6.7 months before onset. No statistical method was used to set the sample size in advance, and investigators knew the group allocation. Blood samples also contained most of the expanded thyroid clonotypes (frequency above 0.001), which suggests that blood repertoires may reflect thyroid immune responses.

Ophthalmopathy patients had moderately to severely active disease, Clinical Activity Score of at least 3, NOSPECS grade of at least 4, and duration under 3 months. Patients with uncontrolled infections, other autoimmune diseases, pregnancy or lactation were excluded. Clinical symptoms, serum thyroxine and TRAb, thyroid ultrasound, and orbital computed tomography formed the basis for the diagnoses. PBMCs were separated from about 10 ml of fresh peripheral blood using Ficoll-Paque density gradient centrifugation. Total RNA was extracted with Trizol reagent, and quality was checked on an Agilent 2100 Bioanalyzer. The CDR3 contains 13 residues, cysteine and phenylalanine counted. The read is trimmed to its CDR3 DNA, 39 bases read in frame from base 1. From the germline V gene, CDR1 is SGDLS and CDR2 is YYNGEE. Relative to germline, V is 1 base shorter and J is 5 bases shorter, with 6 bases between their ends.

The TCR beta CDR3 regions were amplified from the RNA transcripts. A first-round RT-PCR of the TCR CDR3 used the HTBI primer set with the Qiagen OneStep RT-PCR kit. A second multiplex PCR round built the libraries, followed by size selection and purification. Paired-end sequencing of the libraries was performed with 100 bp reads on an Illumina HiSeq2000. From the authors' description of their analysis: SOAPnuke was used to process the raw data, with reads discarded if the reads contained adapters or uncalled bases, had a mean Phred below 15, or lacked an exact constant-primer or identifier match. COPE v1.2.5 was used to merge high-quality paired reads, and clonotypes were defined as unique nucleotide sequences. MiTCR v1.1 was used to align the clonotypes against IMGT TRBV, TRBD and TRBJ reference segments. Only V-J combinations with frequency above 0.0001, covering 99.2% of repertoires, were analysed. A TCS score was defined as the ratio between F50 (clonal expansion) and ExV (chaos), using BLOSUM62-based TCRdist between CDR3 peptides within each V-J. Welch's t-statistics and random forest reduced approximately 520 V-J features to fewer than 15, which were used in a naive Bayes classifier (R e1071). TCRdb reran the public reads through fastp at Q25 and MiXCR, keeping productive beta chains. When rows share a CDR3 protein, they turn into one entry using the most common DNA and genes. These V and J calls rely on TCRdb rather than the paper's analysis. In all, the sample holds a few hundred thousand distinct CDR3 sequences, and roughly 16% of those were seen once. The top ten hold around 3.3% of the sample.

Regarding this clonotype: The antigen it recognizes is unknown. No base quality information exists; no much larger clone differs at one position.

The sequence derives from a woman aged 40 to 50 with Graves' ophthalmopathy. Sequenced material: blood. This sequence uses TRBV9 and TRBJ2-2; the D gene is not confidently resolved. The nucleotide sequence reads TGTGCCAGCAGCGTACTTAGGACCGGGGAGCTGTTTTTT. Its translation is CASSVLRTGELFF.